The sequence of this T cell receptor (beta chain) was determined in a study of blood T cell repertoires in COVID-19 (dated by TCRdb to about 2020). As for the study more broadly: The collaborator samples originated in the United States, Italy and Spain and spanned the acute and convalescent phases of COVID-19. Samples were obtained from the ongoing ImmuneRACE study (first 160 participants) and from about 1,300 subjects provided by 6 global collaborators. Where available, HLA class I and class II types were obtained from metadata supplied by the sample provider rather than from assay-based typing. Subjects who had been exposed to COVID-19, were actively infected with it, or had recovered from it provided the deeply sampled blood TCRbeta repertoires that made up the dataset. The material from the prospective study consisted of cDNA or gDNA derived from T cells, B-cell-depleted T cells, or PBMCs. A freely available public database, intended as a resource for researchers studying the immune response to SARS-CoV-2, is where the repertoires were released. The sample metadata nearly always contained a de-identified subject ID, COVID-19 status, age in years and sex. What the research found in general, with its limitations: The quantity of clinical and demographic metadata differed by source and by participant and was supplied without curation.

This clone appeared a few times. Its antigen is currently not known. Base qualities are not at hand, and no much larger clone is one base apart. Other DNA sequences in the same sample also yield this CDR3. TCRbeta CDR3 regions were amplified from genomic DNA by means of the immunoSEQ Assay, a bias-controlled multiplex PCR. The original methods were these. The number of nucleated cells in each sample was estimated from the amplification of reference gene primers within the assay. To quantify the absolute abundance of each unique TCRbeta CDR3 rearrangement, sequence reads were collapsed and filtered. For each sample, productive Simpson clonality was calculated by taking the square root of Simpson's diversity index across productive rearrangements. TCRdb stores this immuneACCESS table with in-frame sequences only. Part of the clones is absent; in the studies checked, under half of the shortfall reflects unresolved V genes, and no reason is known for the rest. The V and J calls and clone size were taken over from that table, and D and trimming were inferred from the DNA. The sample table shows 70,000 or so clones, and around 80% are seen once. Around 13% of the sample is held by the ten biggest clonotypes.

The cysteine opens and the phenylalanine closes a CDR3 of 13 amino acids. CDR3 DNA only is kept here, 39 bases in frame from base 1. For CDR1 and CDR2, the germline V gene lists MDHEN and SYDVKM. Between the V and J ends, shortened by 8 bases and 4 bases respectively, the junction contains 12 bases. One collaborating source in Seattle enrolled patients during active infection and followed them longitudinally through the course of disease. Whole blood was collected in K2EDTA tubes by collaborating institutions according to the institutions' own protocols. For TCRbeta analysis, collaborators shipped samples in one of three forms: frozen whole blood, isolated PBMCs, or DNA extracted from either of those sample types.

Input material: peripheral blood. This chain is built from TRBV28 and TRBJ1-5; the D gene is perhaps TRBD1, on 5 matching bases. This sequence originates from a man aged 50 or older with COVID-19, enrolled during active disease. The DNA sequence is given as TGTGCCAGCCGCCAGGGAACTAATCAGCCCCAGCATTTT. Translated, it gives CASRQGTNQPQHF. With the rest looked up from the reference TRBV28 and TRBJ1-5 genes rather than sequenced, the full variable domain is DVKVTQSSRYLVKRTGEKVFLECVQDMDHENMFWYRQDPGLGLRLIYFSYDVKMKEKGDIPEGYSVSREKKERFSLILESASTNQTSMYLCASRQGTNQPQHFGDGTRLSIL.